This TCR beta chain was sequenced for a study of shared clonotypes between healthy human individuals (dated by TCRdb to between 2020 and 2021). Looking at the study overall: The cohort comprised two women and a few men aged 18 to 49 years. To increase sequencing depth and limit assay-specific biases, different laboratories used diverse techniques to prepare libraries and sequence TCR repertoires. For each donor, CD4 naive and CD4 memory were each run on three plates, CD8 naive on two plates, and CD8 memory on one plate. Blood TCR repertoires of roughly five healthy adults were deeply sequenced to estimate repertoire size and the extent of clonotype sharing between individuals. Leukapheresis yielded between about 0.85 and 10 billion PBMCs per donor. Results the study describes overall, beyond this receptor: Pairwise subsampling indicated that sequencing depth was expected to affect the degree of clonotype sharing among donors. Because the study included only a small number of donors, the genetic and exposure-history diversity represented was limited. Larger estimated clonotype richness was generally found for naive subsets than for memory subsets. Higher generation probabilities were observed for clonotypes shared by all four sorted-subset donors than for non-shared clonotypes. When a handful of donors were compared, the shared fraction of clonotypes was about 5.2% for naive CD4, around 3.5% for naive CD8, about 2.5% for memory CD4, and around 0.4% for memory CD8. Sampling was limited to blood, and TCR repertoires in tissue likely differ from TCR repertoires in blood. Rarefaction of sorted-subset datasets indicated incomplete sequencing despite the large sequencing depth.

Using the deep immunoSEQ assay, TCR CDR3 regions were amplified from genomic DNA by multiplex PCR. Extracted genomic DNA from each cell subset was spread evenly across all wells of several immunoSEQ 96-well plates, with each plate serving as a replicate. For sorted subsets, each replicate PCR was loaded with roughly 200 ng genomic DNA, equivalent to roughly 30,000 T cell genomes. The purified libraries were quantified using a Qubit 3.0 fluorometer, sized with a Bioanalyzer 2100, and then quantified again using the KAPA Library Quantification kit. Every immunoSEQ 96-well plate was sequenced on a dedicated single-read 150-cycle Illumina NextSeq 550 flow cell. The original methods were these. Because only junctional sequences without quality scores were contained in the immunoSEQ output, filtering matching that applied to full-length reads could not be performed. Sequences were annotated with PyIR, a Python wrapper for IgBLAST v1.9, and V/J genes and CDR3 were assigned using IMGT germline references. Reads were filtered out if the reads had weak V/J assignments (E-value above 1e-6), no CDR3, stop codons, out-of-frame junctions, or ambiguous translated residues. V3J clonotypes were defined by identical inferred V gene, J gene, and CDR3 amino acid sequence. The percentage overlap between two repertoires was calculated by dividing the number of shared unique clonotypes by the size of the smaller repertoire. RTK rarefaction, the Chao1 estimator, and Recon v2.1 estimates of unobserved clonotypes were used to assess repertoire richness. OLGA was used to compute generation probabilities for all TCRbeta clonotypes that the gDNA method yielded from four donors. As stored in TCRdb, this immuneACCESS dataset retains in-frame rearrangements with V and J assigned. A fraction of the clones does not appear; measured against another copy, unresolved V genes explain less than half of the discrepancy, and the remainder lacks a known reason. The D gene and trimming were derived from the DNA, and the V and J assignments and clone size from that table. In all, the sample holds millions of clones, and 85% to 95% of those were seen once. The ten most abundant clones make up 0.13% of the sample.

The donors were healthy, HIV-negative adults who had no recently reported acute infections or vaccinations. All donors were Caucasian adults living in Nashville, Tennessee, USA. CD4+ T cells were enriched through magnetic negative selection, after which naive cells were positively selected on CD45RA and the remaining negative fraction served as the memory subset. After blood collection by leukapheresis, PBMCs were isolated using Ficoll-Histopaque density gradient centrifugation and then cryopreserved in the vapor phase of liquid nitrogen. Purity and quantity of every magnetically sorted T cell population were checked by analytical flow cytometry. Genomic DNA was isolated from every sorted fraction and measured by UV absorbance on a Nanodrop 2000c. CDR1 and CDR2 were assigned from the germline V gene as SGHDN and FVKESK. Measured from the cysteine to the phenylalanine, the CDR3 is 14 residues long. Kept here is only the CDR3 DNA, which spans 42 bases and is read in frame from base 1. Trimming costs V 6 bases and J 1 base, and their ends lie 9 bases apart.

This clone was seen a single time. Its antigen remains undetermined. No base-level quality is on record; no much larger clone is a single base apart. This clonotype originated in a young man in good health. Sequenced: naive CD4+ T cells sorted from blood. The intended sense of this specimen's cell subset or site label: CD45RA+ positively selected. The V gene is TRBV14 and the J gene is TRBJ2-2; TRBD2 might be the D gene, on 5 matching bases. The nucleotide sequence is TGTGCCAGCAGGCCCAGCGGGAACACCGGGGAGCTGTTTTTT. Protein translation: CASRPSGNTGELFF. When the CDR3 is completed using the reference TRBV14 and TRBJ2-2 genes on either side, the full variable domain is EAGVTQFPSHSVIEKGQTVTLRCDPISGHDNLYWYRRVMGKEIKFLLHFVKESKQDESGMPNNRFLAERTGGTYSTLKVQPAELEDSGVYFCASRPSGNTGELFFGEGSRLTVL.